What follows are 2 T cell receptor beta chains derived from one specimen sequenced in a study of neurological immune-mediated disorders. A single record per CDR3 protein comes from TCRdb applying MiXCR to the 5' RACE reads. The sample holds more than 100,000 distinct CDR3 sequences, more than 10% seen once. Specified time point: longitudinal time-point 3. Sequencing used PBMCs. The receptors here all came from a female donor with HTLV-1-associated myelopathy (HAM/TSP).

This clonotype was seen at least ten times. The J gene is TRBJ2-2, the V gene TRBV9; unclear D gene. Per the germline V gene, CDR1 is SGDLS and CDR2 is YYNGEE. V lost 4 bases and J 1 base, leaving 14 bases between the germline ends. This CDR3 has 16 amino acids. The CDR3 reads CASSTGPGKNTGELFF. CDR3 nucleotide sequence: TGTGCCAGCAGCACCGGACCCGGTAAGAACACCGGGGAGCTGTTTTTT.

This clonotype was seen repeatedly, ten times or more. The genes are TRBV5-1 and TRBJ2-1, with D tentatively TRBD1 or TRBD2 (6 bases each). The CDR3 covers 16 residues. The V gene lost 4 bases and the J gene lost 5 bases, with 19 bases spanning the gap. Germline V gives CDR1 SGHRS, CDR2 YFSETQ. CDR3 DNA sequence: TGCGCCAGCAGCCCGGAGGGGGTCTGGGCGAACAATGAGCAGTTCTTC. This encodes CASSPEGVWANNEQFF.